The rows below give T cell receptor beta chains drawn from one sample of a study of metastatic and nonmetastatic thyroid tumors. With MiXCR, TCRdb called clones anew from the PCR reads. The sample lists around 9,000 clones, around 40% occurring once. Sample: tumor tissue. Receptors originate from a male donor with papillary thyroid cancer or a benign thyroid nodule (not recorded which). Some clones in this sample may be carry-over from other donors' samples. Both conserved end residues are part of each CDR3. The D gene is left open where the match is weak. Rows give clone size only sometimes, using once, few, many, or a class for an expanded clone.

v_gene,d_gene,j_gene,len,abundance,CDR3aa,CDR3nt
TRBV5-6,.,TRBJ2-2,16,once,CASSLDSRQNTGELFF,TGTGCCAGCAGCTTGGATTCCAGACAGAACACCGGGGAGCTGTTTTTT
TRBV2,.,TRBJ2-7,15,.,CASRQGGDYFYEQYF,TGTGCCAGCAGGCAGGGTGGTGATTACTTTTACGAGCAGTACTTC
TRBV15,TRBD2,TRBJ2-3,19,.,CATSRNLPGLAGITDTQYF,TGTGCCACCAGCAGAAACCTCCCGGGACTAGCGGGAATCACAGATACGCAGTATTTT
TRBV6-6,.,TRBJ1-5,18,.,CASSYSRPCRGGNQPQHF,TGTGCCAGCAGTTACTCGAGACCATGCCGGGGAGGCAATCAGCCCCAGCATTTT
TRBV15,TRBD2,TRBJ2-5,15,.,CATSPSGGGGETQYF,TGTGCCACCAGCCCTTCGGGAGGGGGGGGAGAGACCCAGTACTTC
TRBV27,TRBD1,TRBJ2-7,16,.,CASSLSPTGVTYEQYF,TGTGCCAGCAGTTTAAGCCCGACAGGGGTAACCTACGAGCAGTACTTC
TRBV18,.,TRBJ1-6,16,medium-sized,CASSSAGTVYNSPLHF,TGTGCCAGCTCATCGGCCGGGACTGTTTATAATTCACCCCTCCACTTT
TRBV10-3,TRBD1,TRBJ1-1,14,.,CAISKGQVNTEAFF,TGTGCCATCAGTAAAGGACAGGTTAACACTGAAGCTTTCTTT
TRBV6-1,.,TRBJ1-1,13,.,CASSPGPNTEAFF,TGTGCCAGCAGCCCCGGGCCCAACACTGAAGCTTTCTTT
TRBV18,TRBD1,TRBJ2-1,14,.,CASSLSGTGNEQFF,TGTGCCAGCTCACTCTCCGGGACAGGGAATGAGCAGTTCTTC
TRBV20-1,TRBD2,TRBJ2-5,13,.,CSGDGGAGETQYF,TGCAGTGGAGACGGGGGGGCTGGTGAGACCCAGTACTTC
TRBV6-9,TRBD1,TRBJ1-3,16,.,CASSYSLQGVGNTIYF,TGTGCCAGCAGTTATTCCCTCCAGGGGGTGGGAAACACCATATATTTT
TRBV7-3,.,TRBJ2-7,15,.,CASSRSGKGDYEQYF,TGTGCCAGCAGCCGTTCCGGGAAAGGGGACTACGAGCAGTACTTC
TRBV7-8,.,TRBJ2-7,13,.,CASSSQGVYEQYF,TGTGCCAGCAGCTCCCAGGGTGTCTACGAGCAGTACTTC
TRBV24-1,.,TRBJ2-3,15,.,CATSGGCAFTDTQYF,TGTGCAACCAGTGGTGGGTGCGCGTTCACAGATACGCAGTATTTT
TRBV9,TRBD2,TRBJ2-3,15,medium-sized,CASSLGGVSTDTQYF,TGTGCCAGCAGCCTTGGGGGGGTGAGCACAGATACGCAGTATTTT
TRBV12-3/TRBV12-4,.,TRBJ1-1,15,few,CASTTSGLGDTEAFF,TGTGCCAGCACAACGTCTGGGTTGGGGGACACTGAAGCTTTCTTT
TRBV5-6,.,TRBJ1-2,14,.,CASRSGEANYGYTF,TGTGCCAGCAGGTCAGGGGAAGCTAACTATGGCTACACCTTC
TRBV6-1,TRBD2,TRBJ2-7,14,few,CASNGASGRTEQYF,TGTGCCAGCAATGGGGCTAGCGGGAGGACCGAGCAGTACTTC
TRBV6-1,TRBD1,TRBJ2-6,15,few,CASSPGGPGANVLTF,TGTGCCAGCAGCCCAGGGGGACCTGGGGCCAACGTCCTGACTTTC
TRBV3-1,.,TRBJ2-6,16,medium-sized,CASSLHRGSGANVLTF,TGTGCCAGCAGCCTCCATCGTGGGTCTGGGGCCAACGTCCTGACTTTC
TRBV7-6,.,TRBJ2-7,11,.,CASSQGSEQYF,TGTGCCAGCAGCCAAGGGTCCGAGCAGTACTTC
TRBV2,.,TRBJ2-1,10,few,CASRGNEQFF,TGTGCCAGCAGGGGGAATGAGCAGTTCTTC
TRBV24-1,.,TRBJ2-3,13,.,CATSPPSTDTQYF,TGTGCCACCTCGCCCCCCAGCACAGATACGCAGTATTTT
TRBV6-2/TRBV6-3,.,TRBJ1-5,15,few,CASSHPEGGNQPQHF,TGTGCCAGCAGTCACCCTGAGGGAGGCAATCAGCCCCAGCATTTT
TRBV12-3/TRBV12-4,.,TRBJ2-7,13,.,CASSFYGRYEQYF,TGTGCCAGCAGTTTTTACGGACGGTACGAGCAGTACTTC
TRBV20-1,.,TRBJ1-5,14,.,CSARDSGGNQPQHF,TGCAGTGCTAGAGATTCAGGGGGCAATCAGCCCCAGCATTTT
TRBV6-1,TRBD1,TRBJ2-7,14,.,CASSDWDRGYEQYF,TGTGCCAGCAGTGATTGGGACAGGGGCTACGAGCAGTACTTC
TRBV5-1,TRBD2,TRBJ2-7,14,.,CASILSLAGYEQYF,TGCGCCAGCATCTTGTCACTAGCGGGTTACGAGCAGTACTTC
TRBV18,.,TRBJ2-5,16,.,CASRPVLGLAGETQYF,TGTGCCAGCAGACCTGTTCTTGGGCTAGCCGGAGAGACCCAGTACTTC
TRBV9,.,TRBJ2-1,16,.,CASSVDRIISENGQFF,TGTGCCAGCAGCGTAGATCGTATTATCTCGGAGAATGGGCAGTTCTTC
TRBV6-1,.,TRBJ1-2,15,.,CASSPGNSGDYVYTF,TGTGCCAGCAGCCCCGGAAACTCAGGGGACTATGTCTACACCTTC
TRBV7-6,.,TRBJ1-3,14,once,CTSSLASTGNTIYF,TGTACCAGCAGCTTAGCAAGTACTGGCAACACCATATATTTT
TRBV18,.,TRBJ2-1,13,.,CASSPDDAYEQFF,TGTGCCAGCTCACCCGATGATGCTTATGAGCAGTTCTTC
TRBV24-1,.,TRBJ2-1,12,few,CATSTDSHEQFF,TGTGCCACCAGTACTGACAGCCATGAGCAGTTCTTC
TRBV5-1,TRBD1,TRBJ2-2,14,once,CASSAGTGTGELFF,TGCGCCAGCAGCGCCGGGACAGGCACCGGGGAGCTGTTTTTT
TRBV4-1,.,TRBJ2-7,15,.,CASSQAGTAAYEQYF,TGCGCCAGCAGCCAAGCCGGGACGGCGGCCTACGAGCAGTACTTC
TRBV27,.,TRBJ1-1,13,.,CASSSPEQTEAVF,TGTGCGAGCAGTTCCCCGGAACAGACTGAAGCTGTCTTT
TRBV6-1,.,TRBJ1-1,15,.,CASSPPGSRNTEAFF,TGTGCCAGCAGTCCCCCGGGTAGTCGGAACACTGAAGCTTTCTTT
TRBV10-3,TRBD2,TRBJ2-7,14,once,CAISELAGAYEQYF,TGTGCCATCAGTGAGCTAGCGGGGGCCTACGAGCAGTACTTC
TRBV27,.,TRBJ2-7,14,few,CASSSPPETYEQYF,TGTGCCAGCAGTTCCCCCCCAGAGACCTACGAGCAGTACTTC
TRBV28,.,TRBJ1-1,14,few,CASSLYGRDTEAFF,TGTGCCAGCAGTTTATATGGCAGGGATACTGAAGCTTTCTTT
TRBV6-1,.,TRBJ1-2,15,medium-sized,CASSEYSATNYGYTF,TGTGCCAGCAGTGAATACAGCGCTACTAACTATGGCTACACCTTC
TRBV6-2/TRBV6-3,.,TRBJ1-1,14,.,CASSYSIGGTEAFF,TGTGCCAGCAGTTACTCGATTGGTGGCACTGAAGCTTTCTTT
TRBV4-1,.,TRBJ2-3,17,.,CASRQESVRALTDPQFF,TGCGCCAGCAGGCAAGAGAGCGTGAGGGCCTTGACAGATCCGCAGTTTTTT
TRBV5-6,TRBD1,TRBJ1-1,15,medium-sized,CASSPGGQGRTEAFF,TGTGCCAGCAGCCCGGGGGGACAGGGGAGAACTGAAGCTTTCTTT
TRBV12-3/TRBV12-4,.,TRBJ2-1,14,few,CASRTQTDYNEQFF,TGTGCCAGCAGAACTCAGACGGACTACAATGAGCAGTTCTTC
TRBV28,.,TRBJ2-7,12,.,CASSPQTEEQYF,TGTGCCAGCAGTCCCCAGACAGAGGAGCAGTACTTC
TRBV6-1,TRBD1,TRBJ1-1,14,few,CASSRTGEGTEAFF,TGTGCCAGCAGCCGGACAGGGGAAGGGACTGAAGCTTTCTTT